These 21 T cell receptor beta chains were sequenced from one sample in a study of metastatic and nonmetastatic thyroid tumors. No treatment of any kind had been given to any patient before thyroid surgery. TCRdb reanalyzed the PCR reads via MiXCR. The sample includes around 45,000 clones, about 4.2% of them seen just once. Specimen: blood. These receptors were obtained from a female donor with papillary thyroid cancer or a benign thyroid nodule (not recorded which). Some clones in this sample may be carry-over from other donors' samples.

This clone was detected many times. The chain links TRBV7-3 to TRBJ1-2, with 9 bases lining up with TRBD1. V dropped 3 bases and J dropped 4; count of bases not matched to a gene: 0. Germline assignment: CDR1 SGHTA and CDR2 FQGTGA. The CDR3 extends over 13 amino acids. The CDR3 here is CASSLTGGYGYTF. CDR3 DNA: TGTGCCAGCAGCTTGACAGGGGGCTATGGCTACACCTTC.

This clone showed up just a few times. The junction and the germline gene differ at one end; a read error may be behind it. CDR3 coding DNA: TGTGCCACCAGTGACCCTTGGGCGTCTGGGGTCAACTTCCTGACTTTC. Translation: CATSDPWASGVNFLTF. The chain has TRBV24-1 and TRBJ2-6; D uncertain. The germline gives CDR1 KGHDR, CDR2 SFDVKD. CDR3 length: 16 residues.

Many counts were recorded for this clone. This sequence joins TRBV11-1 and TRBJ2-2; 10 bases match TRBD1. V lost 6 bases and J lost 5; bases outside the gene matches: 9. This CDR3 has 16 residues. Germline-derived CDR1 and CDR2 are SGHAT and FQDESV (reference sequence). The CDR3 loop is CASSSRDRGRTGELFF. The CDR3 DNA reads TGTGCCAGCAGTTCCCGGGACAGGGGACGAACCGGGGAGCTGTTTTTT.

This clone occurred a few times. The chain combines TRBV11-2 with TRBJ1-6, with D possibly matching TRBD1 (5 bases). The CDR3 is 15 amino acids. V lost 5 bases and J 11 bases, leaving 19 bases between the germline ends. Looked up from germline, CDR1 is SGHAT and CDR2 is FQNNGV. CDR3: CASSPQTGSGTPLHF. CDR3 nucleotides: TGTGCCAGCAGCCCTCAAACAGGATCAGGAACACCCCTCCACTTT.

This clone was observed at least ten times. This CDR3 is CASSASTDTQYF. The CDR3, as DNA: TGTGCCAGCAGTGCTAGCACAGATACGCAGTATTTT. The rearrangement joins TRBV2 to TRBJ2-3, with D unclear. This CDR3 is 12 amino acids long. V lost 4 bases, J lost 0 bases, and 2 bases lay in between. CDR1 SNHLY and CDR2 FYNNEI come from the germline V gene.

This clone is categorized as medium-sized. The chain joins TRBV11-3 to TRBJ2-1; 9 nucleotides line up with TRBD2. The germline V gene has CDR1 SGHNT and CDR2 YENEEA. The CDR3 has 16 amino acids. Unmatched junction bases numbered 8, after V lost 4 bases and J lost 4 bases. The CDR3 coding sequence is TGTGCCAGCAGCTCCCGGGATAGCGGGAGTTACAATGAGCAGTTCTTC. The encoded protein is CASSSRDSGSYNEQFF.

The sample holds many counts of this clone. This chain links TRBV5-6 with TRBJ2-5; D call uncertain. Trimming shortened V by 5 bases and J by 5 bases, and 16 bases separated the two germline ends. The CDR3 contains 14 residues. Germline CDR1 and CDR2: SGHDT and YYEEEE. The CDR3 spells CASRGSFVTETQYF. The CDR3, as DNA: TGTGCCAGCAGAGGGTCTTTCGTTACGGAGACCCAGTACTTC.

This clone occurred a few times. The rearrangement joins TRBV7-9 to TRBJ2-7, with D tentatively TRBD2 (5 bases). The CDR3 consists of 14 residues. Germline loops: CDR1 SEHNR, CDR2 FQNEAQ (reference sequence). Between the trimmed V and J ends, which lost 2 bases and 0 bases, there was a span of 8 bases. The CDR3 DNA sequence: TGTGCCAGCAGCTTAACGGGATTCTCCTACGAGCAGTACTTC. Its protein product is CASSLTGFSYEQYF.

As DNA, the CDR3 is TGTGCCAGCAGTTACGGGACAACCCATGAGCAGTTCTTC. Amino acids: CASSYGTTHEQFF. The chain recombines TRBV6-6 with TRBJ2-1; a weak D match, TRBD1 (6 bases). V lost 2 bases and J 8 bases, leaving 10 bases between the germline ends. The CDR3 extends over 13 amino acids. The V gene's germline CDR1 is MNHNY and CDR2 SVGAGI (reference sequence).

DNA for the CDR3: TGTGCCAGCAGTCGGGAGCGGGGATTCTCCTACGAGCAGTACTTC. This translates into CASSRERGFSYEQYF. This chain links TRBV6-2 or TRBV6-3 with TRBJ2-7; the match to TRBD2 covers 7 bases. CDR1 is MNHEY and CDR2 is SVGEGT in the germline V gene. The CDR3 consists of 15 residues. After removal of 5 bases from V and 0 bases from J, the junction contained 7 bases not matched to a gene.

Worth noting for this clone: One end of the junction fails to match germline, which may point to a read error. The chain links TRBV6-1 to TRBJ1-3; no reliable D call. This CDR3 contains 15 residues. Germline-derived CDR1 and CDR2 are MNHNS and SASEGT. CDR3 nucleotide sequence: TGTGCCAGCACCTTTGACCGTTACTCTGGAGACACCATATATTTT. Its protein product is CASTFDRYSGDTIYF.

This clone was recorded at least ten times. The V and J genes are TRBV27 and TRBJ2-2, with D unresolved. This CDR3 is built from 18 residues. The germline V gene has CDR1 MNHEY and CDR2 SMNVEV (reference sequence). V lost 4 bases to trimming and J lost 0 bases, with 18 bases between them. This chain's CDR3 is CASSWTVGSFANTGELFF. The CDR3 DNA sequence: TGTGCCAGCAGTTGGACCGTAGGATCCTTCGCGAACACCGGGGAGCTGTTTTTT.

The J gene is TRBJ1-6, the V gene TRBV20-1, with 8 bases aligning to TRBD1. After removal of 4 bases from V and 10 bases from J, the junction contained 12 bases not matched to a gene. This CDR3 contains 15 residues. Germline values: CDR1 DFQATT, CDR2 SNEGSKA (reference sequence). This CDR3 is CSAIYPDRGWSPLHF. DNA of the CDR3: TGCAGTGCTATATATCCAGACAGGGGTTGGTCACCCCTCCACTTT.

V usage is TRBV6-2 or TRBV6-3 and J usage is TRBJ2-2, with TRBD2 matching 15 bases. The V and J ends lost 0 bases and 5 bases, in that order; junction bases with no gene match: 10. The CDR3 is made up of 20 amino acids. Germline loops: CDR1 MNHEY, CDR2 SVGEGT. The CDR3 DNA reads TGTGCCAGCAGTTACTCGAGGACTAGCGGGAGGGCGGCCCGGACCGGGGAGCTGTTTTTT. Translating gives CASSYSRTSGRAARTGELFF.

This clone was observed at least ten times. The chain uses TRBV9 and TRBJ2-1; D is possibly TRBD2 (5 bases). Germline CDR1 and CDR2: SGDLS and YYNGEE. Between the trimmed V and J ends, which lost 0 bases and 0 bases, there was a span of 13 bases. The CDR3 length is 17 residues. This CDR3 reads CASSVAGNPLSYNEQFF. The CDR3 coding sequence is TGTGCCAGCAGCGTAGCGGGGAACCCCCTCTCCTACAATGAGCAGTTCTTC.

This clone occurred many times. The CDR3 reads CASSQERGDNQPQHF. CDR3 nucleotides: TGCGCCAGCAGCCAAGAACGAGGGGACAATCAGCCCCAGCATTTT. This rearrangement joins TRBV4-1 to TRBJ1-5, with D possibly being TRBD1 (5 bases). The CDR3 has 15 amino acids. Germline V lookup: CDR1 MGHRA, CDR2 YSYEKL. The V gene lost 0 bases and the J gene lost 3 bases, with 9 bases spanning the gap.

As to this clone: A much larger clone sits a single nucleotide away, making a read error possible. The sample contains more than one DNA sequence encoding this CDR3. The chain is built from TRBV7-8 and TRBJ2-1, with 7 bases aligning to TRBD1. The CDR3 covers 16 residues. V shed 9 bases, J shed 4 bases, and the junction held 15 bases outside the gene matches. The germline gives CDR1 SGHVS, CDR2 FQNEAQ. CDR3 sequence: CASSRMTGIFYNEQFF. CDR3 nucleotides: TGTGCCAGTAGCCGTATGACAGGGATTTTTTACAATGAGCAGTTCTTC.

This clone was seen many times. The chain carries TRBV2 and TRBJ1-5; D is unclear. Germline V lookup: CDR1 SNHLY, CDR2 FYNNEI. With 7 bases removed from V and 7 bases from J, the gap between germline ends came to 17 bases. The CDR3 spans 14 residues. CDR3 coding DNA: TGTGCCAGCAACGCCGGACTGAATAGACAGCCCCAGCATTTT. Protein: CASNAGLNRQPQHF.

The table lists this clone with many counts. The gene calls are TRBV5-1 and TRBJ2-7; a possible D gene is TRBD2 (6 bases). The CDR3 length is 15 residues. Trimming stripped 3 bases from V and 2 bases from J, with 15 bases between. Germline V gives CDR1 SGHRS, CDR2 YFSETQ. CDR3 nucleotide sequence: TGCGCCAGCAGCTCCCAACCCGGCGGGGCCTACGAGCAGTACTTC. It is translated as CASSSQPGGAYEQYF. Combining the CDR3 with reference TRBV5-1 and TRBJ2-7 gives the whole variable domain KAGVTQTPRYLIKTRGQQVTLSCSPISGHRSVSWYQQTPGQGLQFLFEYFSETQRNKGNFPGRFSGRQFSNSRSEMNVSTLELGDSALYLCASSSQPGGAYEQYFGPGTRLTVT.

This clone was observed many times. V usage is TRBV11-2 and J usage is TRBJ1-6; TRBD1 might be the D (5 bases). V dropped 7 bases and J dropped 9 bases, with 19 bases sitting between them. This CDR3 comprises 15 residues. Germline values: CDR1 SGHAT, CDR2 FQNNGV. The DNA for the CDR3 is TGTGCCAGCACCCTAAGGGGTTTGGTGGGTTCACCCCTCCACTTT. It specifies CASTLRGLVGSPLHF.

This clone was seen repeatedly, ten times or more. V usage is TRBV4-1 and J usage is TRBJ1-5, with TRBD1 as a possible D gene (5 bases). V was shortened by 5 bases and J by 5 bases, with 10 bases between the two germline ends. The length of the CDR3 is 13 residues. The germline V gene encodes CDR1 MGHRA and CDR2 YSYEKL. CDR3 sequence: CASSWDPDQPQHF. In DNA form, the CDR3 reads TGCGCCAGCAGCTGGGACCCCGATCAGCCCCAGCATTTT.